Listed below are T cell receptor beta chains from one sample, sequenced in a study of preoperative IRX-2 immunotherapy in early breast cancer. Some clones are missing from TCRdb's copy, which holds only in-frame ones; the method was immunoSEQ multiplex PCR. The data hold roughly 99,000 clones, with 75% to 90% observed a single time. Sample: tumor tissue, taken after IRX-2 immunotherapy. The receptors here all came from a human donor with breast cancer. Both conserved end residues are part of each CDR3. Fields, in order: J gene, D gene, V gene, clone size, CDR3 DNA, CDR3 protein. A D gene is named only where the DNA matches it firmly. Clone size appears in some rows only: once, few, many, or a class for an expanded clone.

TRBJ1-1 NA TRBV18 NA TGTGCCAGCTCACCACTGCAGATGAACACTGAAGCTTTCTTT CASSPLQMNTEAFF
TRBJ1-2 TRBD1 TRBV29-1 NA TGCAGCGCGATCGGGACAGAGATTAACTATGGCTACACCTTC CSAIGTEINYGYTF
TRBJ2-7 NA TRBV28 NA TGTGCCAGCAACAGGGAGTGGTCCTACGAGCAGTACTTC CASNREWSYEQYF
TRBJ2-2 NA TRBV10-3 NA TGTGCCATCCGGCCCTCTTCGAACACCGGGGAGCTGTTTTTT CAIRPSSNTGELFF
TRBJ2-1 NA TRBV30 few TGTGCCTGGAGTGCCCGGGGATTAAGCTCCTACAATGAGCAGTTCTTC CAWSARGLSSYNEQFF
TRBJ2-3 TRBD2 TRBV7-6 NA TGTGCCAGCAGCTTGGTCGCGGGGGGTTTCACAGATACGCAGTATTTT CASSLVAGGFTDTQYF
TRBJ2-1 NA TRBV6-8 NA TGTGCCAGCAGTCAAGCGAACCGCAATGAGCAGTTCTTC CASSQANRNEQFF
TRBJ2-1 TRBD2 TRBV18 NA TGTGCCAGCTCACCTCTGCCTTTAGCGGGGGGGCCGAATGAGCAGTTCTTC CASSPLPLAGGPNEQFF
TRBJ2-7 NA TRBV19 NA TGTGCCAGTAGTATAGGTGGTGGTGGGTTATACGAGCAGTACTTC CASSIGGGGLYEQYF
TRBJ2-7 TRBD2 TRBV5-1 NA TGCGCCAGCAGTCCGGGACTAGCGGGAGTAGACGAGCAGTACTTC CASSPGLAGVDEQYF
TRBJ2-3 TRBD2 TRBV28 NA TGTGCCAGCAGTTTAGTAGCGGGAGGAAGCACAGATACGCAGTATTTT CASSLVAGGSTDTQYF
TRBJ2-7 NA TRBV11-3 NA TGTGCCAGCAGGAATTTCGGGAAGACCTACGAGCAGTACTTC CASRNFGKTYEQYF
TRBJ2-7 NA TRBV28 NA TGTGCCAGCAGTCGCCGGGCCTCCTACGAGCAGTACTTC CASSRRASYEQYF
TRBJ2-1 TRBD2 TRBV19 few TGTGCCAGTAGTATAGAACCACCGGGACTAGCATTCTACAATGAGCAGTTCTTC CASSIEPPGLAFYNEQFF
TRBJ1-3 NA TRBV7-1 NA TGTGCCAGCAGCTCCGGGGCCCCCTCTGGAAACACCATATATTTT CASSSGAPSGNTIYF
TRBJ2-3 NA TRBV7-1 NA TGTGCCAGCAGCCCTGACGGGGGCGGGACAGATACGCAGTATTTT CASSPDGGGTDTQYF
TRBJ1-2 TRBD1 TRBV6-8 NA TGTGCCAGCAGGCCGGACAGGGGGTTTGGCTACACCTTC CASRPDRGFGYTF
TRBJ2-6 NA TRBV22-1 NA TGTGCCAGCAGCCTGGACCCCCCGAATGGGGCCAACGTCCTGACTTTC CASSLDPPNGANVLTF
TRBJ1-5 NA TRBV19 NA TGTGCCAGTAGTATACGATCTACAGGGAATAGCAATCAGCCCCAGCATTTT CASSIRSTGNSNQPQHF
TRBJ1-1 TRBD1 TRBV28 NA TGTGCCAGCATAGGACAGGGTGGTACTGAAGCTTTCTTT CASIGQGGTEAFF
TRBJ2-3 TRBD2 TRBV11-3 few TGTGCCAGCAGCTTGGGACTAGCGGGAGCAGATACGCAGTATTTT CASSLGLAGADTQYF
TRBJ2-2 NA TRBV5-1 once TGCGCCAGCAGCCCCAGACACGGCGGCGCGAACACCGGGGAGCTGTTTTTT CASSPRHGGANTGELFF
TRBJ2-1 NA TRBV30 NA TGTGCCTGGTCTGGGCGACAATACAATGAGCAGTTCTTC CAWSGRQYNEQFF
TRBJ2-3 TRBD2 TRBV6-8 NA TGTGCCAGCAGTTACCAGGCGGGGGGGTCGGCAGATACGCAGTATTTT CASSYQAGGSADTQYF
TRBJ1-5 NA TRBV18 NA TGTGCCAGCTCACCGGGGCTGGGGTTTAGCAATCAGCCCCAGCATTTT CASSPGLGFSNQPQHF
TRBJ2-2 NA TRBV5-1 once TGCGCCAGCAGCCGCTCTATCAGAGAAACGAACACCGGGGAGCTGTTTTTT CASSRSIRETNTGELFF
TRBJ2-1 TRBD1 TRBV6-4 NA TGTGCCAGCAGTTACTCTAAGAAGGGGACAGGGAAGGGCAATGAGCAGTTCTTC CASSYSKKGTGKGNEQFF
TRBJ1-5 NA TRBV6-8 NA TGTGCCAGCAGTCCTTTTCTAGCGGGAGGAGCGCCCCAGCATTTT CASSPFLAGGAPQHF
TRBJ2-7 NA TRBV28 NA TGTGCCAGCAGTTTGGGGGCAGAGTCCTACGAGCAGTACTTC CASSLGAESYEQYF
TRBJ2-2 NA TRBV19 NA TGTGCCAGTAGTATGCGGCTCTTGTCCAACACCGGGGAGCTGTTTTTT CASSMRLLSNTGELFF
TRBJ2-7 TRBD2 TRBV7-7 NA TGTGCCAGCAGCCCCGTGGATAGCGGGAGGGATGAGCAGTACTTC CASSPVDSGRDEQYF
TRBJ1-5 NA TRBV7-1 NA TGTGCCAGCAGCTCACAGCCAGCTCAGCCCCAGCATTTT CASSSQPAQPQHF
TRBJ1-3 NA TRBV11-3 NA TGTGCCAGCAGCTCAATCATTAACTCTGGAAACACCATATATTTT CASSSIINSGNTIYF
TRBJ2-3 NA TRBV5-1 few TGCGCCAGCCGGAGGAGCCAGCCGACAGATACGCAGTATTTT CASRRSQPTDTQYF
TRBJ1-5 NA TRBV28 NA TGTGCCAGCAGTCTTGGGACACTTTATAGCAATCAGCCCCAGCATTTT CASSLGTLYSNQPQHF
TRBJ1-2 NA TRBV30 NA TGTGCCTGGAGCGACGGATCCGTTGGCTACACCTTC CAWSDGSVGYTF
TRBJ1-3 TRBD1 TRBV19 NA TGTGCCAGTACTGTCAGTCGACAGGGGTTCTCTGGAAACACCATATATTTT CASTVSRQGFSGNTIYF
TRBJ2-1 NA TRBV19 NA TGTGCTACCACCCGGGACAATGAGCAGTTCTTC CATTRDNEQFF
TRBJ1-3 TRBD1 TRBV6-8 NA TGTGCCAGCAGAGGGACAGGCGTTGGAAACACCATATATTTT CASRGTGVGNTIYF
TRBJ1-5 NA TRBV5-4 NA TGTGCCAGCAGCTTAGAACCCGATCAGCCCCAGCATTTT CASSLEPDQPQHF
TRBJ2-1 TRBD2 TRBV4-1 NA TGCGCCAGCAGCCAAAGGGTGACTAGCGGGGGGACTTCCTACAATGAGCAGTTCTTC CASSQRVTSGGTSYNEQFF